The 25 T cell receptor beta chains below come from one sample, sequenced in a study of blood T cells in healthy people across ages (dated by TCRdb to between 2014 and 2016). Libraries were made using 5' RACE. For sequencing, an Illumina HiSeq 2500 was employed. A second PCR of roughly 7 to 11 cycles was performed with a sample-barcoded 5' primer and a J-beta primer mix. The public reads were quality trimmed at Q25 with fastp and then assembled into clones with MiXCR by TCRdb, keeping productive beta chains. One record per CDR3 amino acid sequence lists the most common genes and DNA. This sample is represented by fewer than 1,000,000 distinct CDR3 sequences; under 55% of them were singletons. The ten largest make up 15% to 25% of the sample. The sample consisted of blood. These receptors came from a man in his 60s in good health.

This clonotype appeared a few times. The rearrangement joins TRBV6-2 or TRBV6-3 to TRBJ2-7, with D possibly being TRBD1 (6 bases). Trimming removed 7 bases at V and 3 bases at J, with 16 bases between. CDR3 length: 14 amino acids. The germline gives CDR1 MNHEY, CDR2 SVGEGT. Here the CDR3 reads CASTGVATLYEQYF. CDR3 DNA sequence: TGTGCCAGCACAGGGGTAGCAACCCTCTACGAGCAGTACTTC.

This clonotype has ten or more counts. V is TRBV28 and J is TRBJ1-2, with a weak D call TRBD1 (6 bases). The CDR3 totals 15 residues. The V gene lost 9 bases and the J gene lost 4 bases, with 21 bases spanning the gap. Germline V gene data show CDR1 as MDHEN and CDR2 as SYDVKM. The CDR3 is CASSGHKPLLYGYTF. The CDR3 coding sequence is TGTGCCAGTTCGGGACACAAACCCCTACTCTATGGCTACACCTTC.

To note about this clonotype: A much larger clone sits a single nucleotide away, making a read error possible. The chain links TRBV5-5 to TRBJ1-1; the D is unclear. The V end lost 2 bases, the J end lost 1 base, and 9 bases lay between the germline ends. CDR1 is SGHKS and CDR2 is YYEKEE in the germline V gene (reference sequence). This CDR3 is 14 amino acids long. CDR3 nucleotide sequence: TGTGCCAGCAGCTTCCCTGTACGGAACACTGAAGCTTTCTTT. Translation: CASSFPVRNTEAFF.

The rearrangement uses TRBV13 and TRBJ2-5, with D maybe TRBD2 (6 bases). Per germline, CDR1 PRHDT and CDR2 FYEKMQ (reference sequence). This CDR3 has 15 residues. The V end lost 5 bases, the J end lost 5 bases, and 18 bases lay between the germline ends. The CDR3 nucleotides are TGTGCCAGCAGCCCGAGACGAGCGGGTTGGGAGACCCAGTACTTC. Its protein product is CASSPRRAGWETQYF. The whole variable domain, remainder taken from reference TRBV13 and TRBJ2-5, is AAGVIQSPRHLIKEKRETATLKCYPIPRHDTVYWYQQGPGQDPQFLISFYEKMQSDKGSIPDRFSAQQFSDYHSELNMSSLELGDSALYFCASSPRRAGWETQYFGPGTRLLVL.

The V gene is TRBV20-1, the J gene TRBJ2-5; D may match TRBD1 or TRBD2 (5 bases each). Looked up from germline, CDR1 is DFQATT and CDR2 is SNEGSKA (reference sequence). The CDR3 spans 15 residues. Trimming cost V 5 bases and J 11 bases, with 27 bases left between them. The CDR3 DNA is TGCAGTGCTGACACCGGGGCCACCCCAGGTACTGAGCAGTACTTC. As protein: CSADTGATPGTEQYF.

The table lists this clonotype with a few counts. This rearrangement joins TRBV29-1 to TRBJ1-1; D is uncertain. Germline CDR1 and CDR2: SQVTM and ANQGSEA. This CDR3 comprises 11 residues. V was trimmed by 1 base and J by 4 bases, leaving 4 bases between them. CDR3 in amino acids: CSVEGVTEAFF. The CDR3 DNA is TGCAGCGTTGAAGGGGTCACTGAAGCTTTCTTT.

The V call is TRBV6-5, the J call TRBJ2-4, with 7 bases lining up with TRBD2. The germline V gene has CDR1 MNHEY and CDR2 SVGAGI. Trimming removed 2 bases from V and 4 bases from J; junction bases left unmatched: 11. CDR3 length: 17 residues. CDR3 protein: CASSYAGVGGEKNIQYF. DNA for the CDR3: TGTGCCAGCAGTTACGCGGGAGTCGGCGGGGAAAAAAACATTCAGTACTTC.

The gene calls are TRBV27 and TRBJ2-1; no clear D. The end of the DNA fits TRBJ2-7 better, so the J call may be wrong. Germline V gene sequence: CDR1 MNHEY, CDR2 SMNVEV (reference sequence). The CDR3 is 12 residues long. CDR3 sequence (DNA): TGTGCCAGCAGCTTCAACCTAAATGAGCAGTACTTC. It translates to CASSFNLNEQYF.

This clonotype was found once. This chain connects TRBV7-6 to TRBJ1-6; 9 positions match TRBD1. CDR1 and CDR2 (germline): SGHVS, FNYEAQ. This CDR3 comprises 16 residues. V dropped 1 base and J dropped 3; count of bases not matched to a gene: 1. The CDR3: CASSLEGQGYNSPLHF. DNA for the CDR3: TGTGCCAGCAGCTTAGAGGGACAGGGCTATAATTCACCCCTCCACTTT.

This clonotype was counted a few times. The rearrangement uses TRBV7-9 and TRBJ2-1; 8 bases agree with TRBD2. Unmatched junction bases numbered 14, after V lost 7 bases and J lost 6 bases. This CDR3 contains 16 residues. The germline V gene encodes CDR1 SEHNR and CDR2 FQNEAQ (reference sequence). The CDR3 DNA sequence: TGTGCCAGCACCCATTCGGGGGGGGCCGCCAGCAATGAGCAGTTCTTC. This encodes CASTHSGGAASNEQFF. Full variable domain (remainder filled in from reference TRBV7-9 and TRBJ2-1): DTGVSQNPRHKITKRGQNVTFRCDPISEHNRLYWYRQTLGQGPEFLTYFQNEAQLEKSRLLSDRFSAERPKGSFSTLEIQRTEQGDSAMYLCASTHSGGAASNEQFFGPGTRLTVL.

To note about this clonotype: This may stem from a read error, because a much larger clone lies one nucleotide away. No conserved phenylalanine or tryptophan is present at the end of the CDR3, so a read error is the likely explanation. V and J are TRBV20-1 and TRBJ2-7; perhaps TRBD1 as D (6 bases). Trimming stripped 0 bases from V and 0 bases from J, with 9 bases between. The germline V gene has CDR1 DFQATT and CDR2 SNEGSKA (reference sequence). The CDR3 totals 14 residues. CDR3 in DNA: TGCAGTGCTAGAGAGGGGGCGTACTCCTACGAGCAGTACTCC. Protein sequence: CSAREGAYSYEQYS.

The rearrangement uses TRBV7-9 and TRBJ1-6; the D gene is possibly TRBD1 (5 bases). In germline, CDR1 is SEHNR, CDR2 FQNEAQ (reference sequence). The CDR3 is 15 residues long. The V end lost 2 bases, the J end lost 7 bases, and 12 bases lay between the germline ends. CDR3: CASSLSQGPNSPLHF. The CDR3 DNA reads TGTGCCAGCAGCTTAAGCCAGGGCCCAAATTCACCCCTCCACTTT.

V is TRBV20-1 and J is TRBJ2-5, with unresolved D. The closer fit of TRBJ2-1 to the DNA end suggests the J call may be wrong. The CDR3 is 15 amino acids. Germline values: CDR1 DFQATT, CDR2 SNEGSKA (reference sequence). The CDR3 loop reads CSASPSTTYQETQFF. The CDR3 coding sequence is TGCAGTGCTTCACCATCGACCACGTACCAAGAGACCCAGTTCTTC.

CDR3 protein: CASSYTGGSHTDTQYF. CDR3 bases: TGTGCCAGCAGTTATACAGGGGGATCTCACACAGATACGCAGTATTTT. The chain links TRBV6-5 to TRBJ2-3; 8 bases map to TRBD1. From germline, CDR1 is MNHEY and CDR2 SVGAGI. Unmatched junction bases numbered 7, after V lost 3 bases and J lost 2 bases. The CDR3 is 16 residues long.

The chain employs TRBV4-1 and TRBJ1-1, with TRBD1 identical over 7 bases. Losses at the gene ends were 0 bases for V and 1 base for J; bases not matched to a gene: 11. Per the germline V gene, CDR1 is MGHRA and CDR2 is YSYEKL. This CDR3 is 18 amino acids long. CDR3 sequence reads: CASSQDPGQSISNTEAFF. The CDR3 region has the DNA TGCGCCAGCAGCCAAGATCCGGGACAGTCGATTTCGAACACTGAAGCTTTCTTT.

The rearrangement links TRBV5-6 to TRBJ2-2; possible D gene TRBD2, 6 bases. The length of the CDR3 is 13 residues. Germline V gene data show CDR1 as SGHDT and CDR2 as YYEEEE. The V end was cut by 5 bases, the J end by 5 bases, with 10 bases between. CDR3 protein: CASRLSGTGELFF. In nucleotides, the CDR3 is TGTGCCAGCAGACTTAGCGGTACCGGGGAGCTGTTTTTT.

The DNA of the CDR3 is TGCAGTGCGATGGACAGGGGCATTTTCTATGGCTACACCTTC. Amino acids: CSAMDRGIFYGYTF. V and J are TRBV20-1 and TRBJ1-2, with 9 bases that match TRBD1. From germline, CDR1 is DFQATT and CDR2 SNEGSKA (reference sequence). Trimming cost V 6 bases and J 4 bases; bases outside gene matches: 9. This CDR3 has 14 amino acids.

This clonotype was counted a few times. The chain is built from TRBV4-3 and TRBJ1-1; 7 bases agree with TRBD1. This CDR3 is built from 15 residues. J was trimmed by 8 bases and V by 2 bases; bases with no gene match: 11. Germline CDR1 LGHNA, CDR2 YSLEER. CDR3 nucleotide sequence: TGCGCCAGCAGCCAAACCGGTGGGCAGGGGGAAGAAGCTTTCTTT. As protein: CASSQTGGQGEEAFF.

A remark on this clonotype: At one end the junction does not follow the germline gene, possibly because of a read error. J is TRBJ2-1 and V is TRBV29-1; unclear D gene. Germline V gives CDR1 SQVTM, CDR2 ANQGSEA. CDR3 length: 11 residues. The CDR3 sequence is CGVRLGNEQFF. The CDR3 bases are TGCGGCGTTCGTTTGGGCAATGAGCAGTTCTTC.

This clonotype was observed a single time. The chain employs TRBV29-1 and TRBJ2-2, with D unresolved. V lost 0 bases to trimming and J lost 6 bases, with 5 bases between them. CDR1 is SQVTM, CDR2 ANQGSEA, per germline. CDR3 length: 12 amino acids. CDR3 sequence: CSVEDLAGELFF. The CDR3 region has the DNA TGCAGCGTTGAAGATCTGGCCGGGGAGCTGTTTTTT.

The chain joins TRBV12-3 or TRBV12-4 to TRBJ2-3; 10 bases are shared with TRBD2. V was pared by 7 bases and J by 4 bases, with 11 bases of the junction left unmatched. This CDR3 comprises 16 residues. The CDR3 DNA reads TGTGCCAGCAAACTATCTACTAGCGGGGTCGCAGATACGCAGTATTTT. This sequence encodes CASKLSTSGVADTQYF.

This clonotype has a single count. CDR3 amino acids: CASEEASATYEQYF. CDR3 in DNA: TGTGCCAGCGAAGAGGCTAGCGCGACCTACGAGCAGTACTTC. The chain recombines TRBV21-1 with TRBJ2-7; the table gives TRBD2 as D, unverified against the DNA. TRBV21-1 corresponds to a pseudogene. CDR3 length equals 14 residues.

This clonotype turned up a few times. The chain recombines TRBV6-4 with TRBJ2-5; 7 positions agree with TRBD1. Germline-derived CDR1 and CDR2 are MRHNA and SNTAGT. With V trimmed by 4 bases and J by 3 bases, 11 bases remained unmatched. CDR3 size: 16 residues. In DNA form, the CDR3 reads TGTGCCAGCAGTGGTCCGACAGGGAATAGGGAAGAGACCCAGTACTTC. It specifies CASSGPTGNREETQYF.

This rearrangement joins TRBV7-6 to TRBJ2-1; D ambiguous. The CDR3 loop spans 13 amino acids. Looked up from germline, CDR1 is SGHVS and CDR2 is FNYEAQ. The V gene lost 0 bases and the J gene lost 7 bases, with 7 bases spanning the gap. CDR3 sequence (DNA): TGTGCCAGCAGCTTAGCGCAAGGGAATGAGCAGTTCTTC. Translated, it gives CASSLAQGNEQFF.

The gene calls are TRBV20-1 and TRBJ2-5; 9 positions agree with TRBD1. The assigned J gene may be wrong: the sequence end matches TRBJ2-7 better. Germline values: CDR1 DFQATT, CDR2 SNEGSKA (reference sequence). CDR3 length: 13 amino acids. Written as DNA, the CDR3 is TGCAGTGCCCTACCGGGACAGGGCTACGAGCAGTACTTC. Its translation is CSALPGQGYEQYF.